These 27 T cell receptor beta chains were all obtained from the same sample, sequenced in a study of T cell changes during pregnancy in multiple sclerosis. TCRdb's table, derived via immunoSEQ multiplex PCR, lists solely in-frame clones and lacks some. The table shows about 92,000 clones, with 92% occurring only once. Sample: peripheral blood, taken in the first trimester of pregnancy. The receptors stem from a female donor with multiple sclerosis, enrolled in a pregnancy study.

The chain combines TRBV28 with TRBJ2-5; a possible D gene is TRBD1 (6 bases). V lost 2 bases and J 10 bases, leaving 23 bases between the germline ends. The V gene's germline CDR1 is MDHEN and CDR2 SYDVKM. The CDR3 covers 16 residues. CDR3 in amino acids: CASSLGRDTDSIGQYF. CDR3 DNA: TGTGCCAGCAGTTTAGGCCGGGACACCGATTCGATCGGCCAGTACTTC.

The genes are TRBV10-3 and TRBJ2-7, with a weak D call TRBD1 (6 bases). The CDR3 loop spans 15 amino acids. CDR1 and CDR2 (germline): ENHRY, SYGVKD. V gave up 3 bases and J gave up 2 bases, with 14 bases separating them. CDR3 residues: CAISEPDRLAYEQYF. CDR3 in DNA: TGTGCCATCAGTGAACCCGACAGGTTAGCCTACGAGCAGTACTTC.

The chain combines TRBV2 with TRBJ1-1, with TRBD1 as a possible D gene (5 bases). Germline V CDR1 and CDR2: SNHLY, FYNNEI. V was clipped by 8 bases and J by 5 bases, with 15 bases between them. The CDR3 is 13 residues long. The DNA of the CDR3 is TGTGCCAGCCTCCGGACCAAGGGGACTGAAGCTTTCTTT. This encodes CASLRTKGTEAFF.

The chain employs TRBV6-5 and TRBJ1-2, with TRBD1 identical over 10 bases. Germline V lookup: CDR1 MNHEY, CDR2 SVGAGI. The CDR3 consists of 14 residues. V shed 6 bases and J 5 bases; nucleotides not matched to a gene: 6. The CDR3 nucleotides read TGTGCCAGCAGAAGGGGACAGGGGATATATGGCTACACCTTC. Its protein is CASRRGQGIYGYTF.

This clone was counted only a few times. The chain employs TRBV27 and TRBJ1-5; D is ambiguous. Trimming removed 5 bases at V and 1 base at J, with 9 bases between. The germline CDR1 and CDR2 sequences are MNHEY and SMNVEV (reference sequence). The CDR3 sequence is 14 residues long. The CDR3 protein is CASSPDWSNQPQHF. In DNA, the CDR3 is TGTGCCAGCAGTCCCGACTGGAGCAATCAGCCCCAGCATTTT.

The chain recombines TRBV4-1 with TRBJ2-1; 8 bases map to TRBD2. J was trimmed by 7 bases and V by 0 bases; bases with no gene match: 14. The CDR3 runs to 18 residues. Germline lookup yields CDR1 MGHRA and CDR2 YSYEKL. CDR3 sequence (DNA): TGCGCCAGCAGCCAAGATTGGCTAGCTAGCGGGCCCGGGAATGAGCAGTTCTTC. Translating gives CASSQDWLASGPGNEQFF.

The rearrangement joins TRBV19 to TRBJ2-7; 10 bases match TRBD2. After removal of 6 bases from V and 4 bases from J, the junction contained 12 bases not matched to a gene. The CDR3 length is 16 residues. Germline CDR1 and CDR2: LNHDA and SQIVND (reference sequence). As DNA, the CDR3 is TGTGCCAGTAGCCCAACTGGCACTAGCGGGGTATACGAGCAGTACTTC. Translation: CASSPTGTSGVYEQYF.

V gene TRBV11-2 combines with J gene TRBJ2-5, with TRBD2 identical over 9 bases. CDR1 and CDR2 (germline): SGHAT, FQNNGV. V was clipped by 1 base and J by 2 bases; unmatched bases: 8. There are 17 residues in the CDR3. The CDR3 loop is CASSLGGSGSRQETQYF. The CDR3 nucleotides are TGTGCCAGCAGCTTAGGTGGTAGCGGGAGCAGGCAAGAGACCCAGTACTTC.

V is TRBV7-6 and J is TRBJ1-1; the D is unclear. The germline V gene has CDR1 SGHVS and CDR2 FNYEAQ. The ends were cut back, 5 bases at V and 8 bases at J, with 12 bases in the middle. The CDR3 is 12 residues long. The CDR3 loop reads CASSGKDLEAFF. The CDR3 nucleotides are TGTGCCAGCAGCGGGAAGGACTTGGAAGCTTTCTTT.

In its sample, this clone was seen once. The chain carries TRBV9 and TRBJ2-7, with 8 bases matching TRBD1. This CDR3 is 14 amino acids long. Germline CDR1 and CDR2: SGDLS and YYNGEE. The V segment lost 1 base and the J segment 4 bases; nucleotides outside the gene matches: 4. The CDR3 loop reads CASSVTDRVYEQYF. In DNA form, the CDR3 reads TGTGCCAGCAGCGTAACGGACAGGGTTTACGAGCAGTACTTC.

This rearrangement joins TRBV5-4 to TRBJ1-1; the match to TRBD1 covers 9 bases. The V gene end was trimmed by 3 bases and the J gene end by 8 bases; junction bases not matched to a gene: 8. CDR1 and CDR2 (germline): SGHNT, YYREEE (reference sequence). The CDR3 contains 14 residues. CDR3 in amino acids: CASSSRDREQEAFF. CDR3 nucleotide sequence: TGTGCCAGCAGCTCGCGGGACAGGGAGCAGGAAGCTTTCTTT.

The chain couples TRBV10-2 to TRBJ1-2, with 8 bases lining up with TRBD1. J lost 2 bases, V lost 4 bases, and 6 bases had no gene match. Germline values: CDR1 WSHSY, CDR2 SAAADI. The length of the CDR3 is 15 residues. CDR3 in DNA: TGCGCCAGCAGTGTGACAGGGGCCCCGAACTATGGCTACACCTTC. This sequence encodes CASSVTGAPNYGYTF.

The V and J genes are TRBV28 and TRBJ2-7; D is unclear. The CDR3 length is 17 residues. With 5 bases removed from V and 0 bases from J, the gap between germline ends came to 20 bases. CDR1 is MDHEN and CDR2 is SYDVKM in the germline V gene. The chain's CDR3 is CASSGRDSPTLSYEQYF. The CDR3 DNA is TGTGCCAGCAGTGGCCGAGACTCTCCTACTCTCTCCTACGAGCAGTACTTC.

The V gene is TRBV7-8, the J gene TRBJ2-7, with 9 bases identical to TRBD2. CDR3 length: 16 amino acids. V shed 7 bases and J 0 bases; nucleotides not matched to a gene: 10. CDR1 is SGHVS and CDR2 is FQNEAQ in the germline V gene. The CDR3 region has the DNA TGTGCCAGCACCATAGGGGGACTAGCTAGCTCCTACGAGCAGTACTTC. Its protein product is CASTIGGLASSYEQYF.

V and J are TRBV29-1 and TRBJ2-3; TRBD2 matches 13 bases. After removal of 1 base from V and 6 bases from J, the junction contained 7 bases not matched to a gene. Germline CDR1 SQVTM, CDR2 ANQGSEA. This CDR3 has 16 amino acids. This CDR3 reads CSVEGTSGSGGDTQYF. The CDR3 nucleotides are TGCAGCGTTGAAGGGACTAGCGGGAGTGGCGGGGATACGCAGTATTTT.

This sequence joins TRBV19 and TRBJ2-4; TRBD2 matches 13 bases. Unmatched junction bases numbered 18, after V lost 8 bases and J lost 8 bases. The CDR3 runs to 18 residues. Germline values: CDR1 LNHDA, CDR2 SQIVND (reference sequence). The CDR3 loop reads CASGGRGTSGTRRDIQYF. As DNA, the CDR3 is TGTGCCAGTGGTGGTAGAGGGACTAGCGGGACCAGAAGGGACATTCAGTACTTC.

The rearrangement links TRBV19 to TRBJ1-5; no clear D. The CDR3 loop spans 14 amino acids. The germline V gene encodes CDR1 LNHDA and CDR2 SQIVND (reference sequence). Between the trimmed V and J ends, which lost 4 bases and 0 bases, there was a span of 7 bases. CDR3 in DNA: TGTGCCAGTAGTACATCTAATAGCAATCAGCCCCAGCATTTT. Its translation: CASSTSNSNQPQHF.

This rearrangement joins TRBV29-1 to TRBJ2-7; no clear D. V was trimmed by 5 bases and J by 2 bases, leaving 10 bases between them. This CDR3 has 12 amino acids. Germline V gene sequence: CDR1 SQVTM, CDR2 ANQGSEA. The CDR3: CSVKTRPYEQYF. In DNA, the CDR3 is TGCAGCGTTAAGACTCGGCCCTACGAGCAGTACTTC.

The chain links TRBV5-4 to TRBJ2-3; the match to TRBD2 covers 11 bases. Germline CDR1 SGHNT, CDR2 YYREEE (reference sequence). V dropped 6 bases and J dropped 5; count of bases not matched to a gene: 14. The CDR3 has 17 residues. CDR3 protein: CASIQRGSGRGEDTQYF. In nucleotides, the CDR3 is TGTGCCAGCATTCAACGGGGTAGCGGGAGGGGAGAAGATACGCAGTATTTT.

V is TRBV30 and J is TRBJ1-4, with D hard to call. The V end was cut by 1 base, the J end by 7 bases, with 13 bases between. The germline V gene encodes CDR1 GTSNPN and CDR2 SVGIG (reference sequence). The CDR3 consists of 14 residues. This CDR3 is CAWSGAEGGEKLFF. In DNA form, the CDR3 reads TGTGCCTGGAGTGGGGCAGAAGGAGGTGAAAAACTGTTTTTT. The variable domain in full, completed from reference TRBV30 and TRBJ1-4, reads SQTIHQWPATLVQPVGSPLSLECTVEGTSNPNLYWYRQAAGRGLQLLFYSVGIGQISSEVPQNLSASRPQDRQFILSSKKLLLSDSGFYLCAWSGAEGGEKLFFGSGTQLSVL.

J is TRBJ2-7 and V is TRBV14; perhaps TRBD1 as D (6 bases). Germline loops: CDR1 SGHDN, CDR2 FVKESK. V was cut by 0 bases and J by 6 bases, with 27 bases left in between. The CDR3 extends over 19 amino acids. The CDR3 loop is CASSQDLFVTDRYSPEQYF. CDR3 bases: TGTGCCAGCAGCCAAGATCTGTTTGTAACGGACAGATATTCTCCCGAGCAGTACTTC. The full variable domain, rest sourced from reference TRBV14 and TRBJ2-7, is EAGVTQFPSHSVIEKGQTVTLRCDPISGHDNLYWYRRVMGKEIKFLLHFVKESKQDESGMPNNRFLAERTGGTYSTLKVQPAELEDSGVYFCASSQDLFVTDRYSPEQYFGPGTRLTVT.

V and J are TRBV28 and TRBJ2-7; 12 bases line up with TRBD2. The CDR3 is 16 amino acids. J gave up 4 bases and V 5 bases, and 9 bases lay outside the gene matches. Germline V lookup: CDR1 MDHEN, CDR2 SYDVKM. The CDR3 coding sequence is TGTGCCAGCAGTCCCCAGACTAGCGGGAGCTTGTACGAGCAGTACTTC. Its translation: CASSPQTSGSLYEQYF.

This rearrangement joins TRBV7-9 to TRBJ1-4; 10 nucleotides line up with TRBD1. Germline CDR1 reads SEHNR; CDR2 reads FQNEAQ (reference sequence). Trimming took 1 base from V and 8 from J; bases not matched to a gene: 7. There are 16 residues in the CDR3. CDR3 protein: CASSLGDRGRREKLFF. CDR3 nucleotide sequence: TGTGCCAGCAGCTTAGGCGACAGGGGGCGACGGGAAAAACTGTTTTTT.

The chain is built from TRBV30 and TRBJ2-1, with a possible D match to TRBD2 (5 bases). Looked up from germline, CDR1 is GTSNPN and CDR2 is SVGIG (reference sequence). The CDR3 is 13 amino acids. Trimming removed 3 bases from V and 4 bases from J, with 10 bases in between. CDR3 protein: CAWRRTSYNEQFF. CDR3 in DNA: TGTGCCTGGAGAAGGACTTCGTACAATGAGCAGTTCTTC.

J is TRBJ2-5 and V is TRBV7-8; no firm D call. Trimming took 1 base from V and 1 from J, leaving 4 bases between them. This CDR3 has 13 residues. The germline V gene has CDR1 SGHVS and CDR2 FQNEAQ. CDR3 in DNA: TGTGCCAGCAGCTTAGAGAGCCAAGAGACCCAGTACTTC. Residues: CASSLESQETQYF.

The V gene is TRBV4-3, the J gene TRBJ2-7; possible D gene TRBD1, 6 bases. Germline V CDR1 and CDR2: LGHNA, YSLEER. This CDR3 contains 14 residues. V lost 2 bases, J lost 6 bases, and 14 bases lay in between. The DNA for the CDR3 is TGCGCCAGCAGCCAAAATACAGGGCCGGGCGAGCAGTACTTC. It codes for CASSQNTGPGEQYF.

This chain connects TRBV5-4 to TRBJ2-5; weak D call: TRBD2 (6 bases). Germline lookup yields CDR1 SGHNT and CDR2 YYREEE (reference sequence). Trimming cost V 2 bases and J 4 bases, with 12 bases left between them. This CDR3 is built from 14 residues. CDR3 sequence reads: CASSLGAGSETQYF. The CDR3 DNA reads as TGTGCCAGCAGCTTAGGGGCGGGGTCAGAGACCCAGTACTTC.